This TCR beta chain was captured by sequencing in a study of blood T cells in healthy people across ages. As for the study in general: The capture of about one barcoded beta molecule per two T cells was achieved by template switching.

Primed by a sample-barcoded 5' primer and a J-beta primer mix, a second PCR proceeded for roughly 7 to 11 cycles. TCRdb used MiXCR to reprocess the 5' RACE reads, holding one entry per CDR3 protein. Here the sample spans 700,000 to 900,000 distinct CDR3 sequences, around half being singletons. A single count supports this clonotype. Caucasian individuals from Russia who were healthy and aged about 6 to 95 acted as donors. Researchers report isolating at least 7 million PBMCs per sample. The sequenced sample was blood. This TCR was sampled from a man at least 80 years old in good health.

The CDR3 loop is CSVRTSGSHEQFF. In nucleotides, the CDR3 is TGCAGTGTTAGGACTAGCGGGAGCCACGAGCAGTTCTTC. V gene TRBV20-1 combines with J gene TRBJ2-1; TRBD2 matches 13 bases. Trimming took 7 bases from V and 10 from J; bases not matched to a gene: 7. The V gene's germline CDR1 is DFQATT and CDR2 SNEGSKA (reference sequence). The length of the CDR3 is 13 residues.